These 10 T cell receptor beta chains came from one sample sequenced in a study of CD8 T cells in Susac syndrome. Random hexamers were used to reverse transcribe about 0.5 to 1 ug of RNA. TCRdb redid the calling of the immunoSEQ multiplex PCR reads with MiXCR, one entry per CDR3 protein. The sample lists 95,000 to 150,000 distinct CDR3 sequences, approximately 93% occurring once. Sequenced input: CD8+ T cells from PBMCs. Receptors originate from a human donor with multiple sclerosis.

The chain recombines TRBV2 with TRBJ2-7, with a tentative D call TRBD1 (5 bases). The length of the CDR3 is 11 residues. CDR1 is SNHLY and CDR2 is FYNNEI in the germline V gene. Between the trimmed V and J ends, which lost 6 bases and 3 bases, there was a span of 6 bases. The CDR3 loop is CASRDSYEQYV. CDR3 DNA: TGTGCCAGCAGAGACAGCTACGAGCAGTACGTC.

The chain carries TRBV2 and TRBJ2-7; D may be TRBD1 or TRBD2 (6 bases each). Trimming left V 7 bases short and J 3 bases short, with 13 bases between. The CDR3 length is 13 residues. CDR1 and CDR2 (germline): SNHLY, FYNNEI. The CDR3 nucleotides are TGTGCCAGCAACCTAGGGGGGTACTACGAGCAGTACGTC. Translating it yields CASNLGGYYEQYV.

The chain has TRBV3-1 and TRBJ2-1, with unresolved D. Looked up from germline, CDR1 is LGHDT and CDR2 is YNNKEL (reference sequence). Trimming cost V 0 bases and J 10 bases, with 10 bases left between them. The CDR3 extends over 13 amino acids. CDR3 nucleotides: TGTGCCAGCAGCCAAGATAGGCTGGGCGAGCAGTTCTTC. Translation: CASSQDRLGEQFF.

The rearrangement joins TRBV27 to TRBJ2-5; D ambiguous. The CDR3 length is 14 residues. Germline V gene data show CDR1 as MNHEY and CDR2 as SMNVEV (reference sequence). The V gene lost 5 bases and the J gene lost 0 bases, with 10 bases spanning the gap. The CDR3 reads CASSPLRYQETQYF. CDR3 nucleotides: TGTGCCAGCAGTCCACTAAGGTACCAAGAGACCCAGTACTTC.

The chain links TRBV11-3 to TRBJ2-1, with 13 bases identical to TRBD2. The V and J ends lost 3 bases and 8 bases, in that order; junction bases with no gene match: 7. This CDR3 spans 16 amino acids. Germline loops: CDR1 SGHNT, CDR2 YENEEA. CDR3 nucleotide sequence: TGTGCCAGCAGCTTTTCGGGACTAGCGGGATGGTATGAGCAGTTCTTC. Translated: CASSFSGLAGWYEQFF.

The chain links TRBV13 to TRBJ2-7, with D maybe TRBD1 (5 bases). Germline CDR1 reads PRHDT; CDR2 reads FYEKMQ (reference sequence). This CDR3 region has 13 residues. Trimming left V 7 bases short and J 7 bases short, with 17 bases between. The CDR3 nucleotides read TGTGCCAGCACCACCGGGTGGGCAGGGGAGCAGTACTTC. This sequence encodes CASTTGWAGEQYF.

The rearrangement joins TRBV7-9 to TRBJ1-1; D might be TRBD1 (5 bases). V gave up 3 bases and J gave up 4 bases, with 12 bases separating them. The germline V gene has CDR1 SEHNR and CDR2 FQNEAQ (reference sequence). CDR3 length: 14 residues. The CDR3 bases are TGTGCCAGCAGCTTCGTTAGGGGAGGCACTGAAGCTTTCTTT. This sequence encodes CASSFVRGGTEAFF.

The chain links TRBV19 to TRBJ2-1; 9 positions match TRBD1. CDR1 and CDR2 (germline): LNHDA, SQIVND (reference sequence). V shed 6 bases, J shed 7 bases, and the junction held 7 bases outside the gene matches. The CDR3 is 14 amino acids. DNA for the CDR3: TGTGCCAGTAGCGGGGACAGGGAGTTGAATGAGCAGTTCTTC. Its translation is CASSGDRELNEQFF.

The count of this clonotype is one. This sequence joins TRBV20-1 and TRBJ1-2; possibly TRBD1 for D (5 bases). Germline lookup yields CDR1 DFQATT and CDR2 SNEGSKA (reference sequence). The CDR3 totals 13 residues. V dropped 4 bases and J dropped 3 bases, with 12 bases sitting between them. The DNA of the CDR3 is TGCAGTGCTACGGGGACTGACGACTATGGCTACACCTTC. Encoded protein: CSATGTDDYGYTF.

V usage is TRBV12-3 or TRBV12-4 and J usage is TRBJ2-7; D is uncertain. The CDR3 runs to 14 residues. Trimming removed 3 bases at V and 0 bases at J, with 9 bases between. The CDR3 here is CASSFGAVSYEQYF. The DNA for the CDR3 is TGTGCCAGCAGTTTTGGCGCGGTCTCCTACGAGCAGTACTTC.